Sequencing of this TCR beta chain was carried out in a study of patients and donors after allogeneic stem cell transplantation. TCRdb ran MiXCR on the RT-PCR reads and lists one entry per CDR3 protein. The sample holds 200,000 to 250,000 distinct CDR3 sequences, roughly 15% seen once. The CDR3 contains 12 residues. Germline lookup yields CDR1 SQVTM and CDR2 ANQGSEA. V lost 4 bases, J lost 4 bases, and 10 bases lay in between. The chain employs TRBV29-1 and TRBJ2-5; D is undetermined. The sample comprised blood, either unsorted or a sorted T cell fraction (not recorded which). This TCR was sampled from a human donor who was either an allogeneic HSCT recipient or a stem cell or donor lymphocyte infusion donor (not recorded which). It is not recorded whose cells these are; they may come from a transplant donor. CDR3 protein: CSVVLGPETQYF. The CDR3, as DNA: TGCAGCGTTGTCCTAGGGCCAGAGACCCAGTACTTC.